In this sample, the clone carrying this T cell receptor beta chain turned up a few times. The data are from a study of blood T cell repertoires in COVID-19. Study information: The origin of the acute and convalescent COVID-19 samples was the United States, Italy and Spain.

V shed 5 bases, J shed 0 bases, and the junction held 2 bases outside the gene matches. This CDR3 is built from 14 residues. Germline assignment: CDR1 ENHRY and CDR2 SYGVKD. Per the study methods: Amplification of reference gene primers was used by the study to estimate nucleated cell counts. Assay: immunoSEQ multiplex PCR; the TCRdb copy retains only in-frame clones and omits some. That table is the source of V, J and clone size, and D and trimming were worked out from the DNA. Seen here are about 190,000 clones, about 87% observed once, and the top ten hold about 0.96%. The clonotype was recovered from a woman under 30 who had recovered from COVID-19. The chain is built from TRBV10-3 and TRBJ1-1, with TRBD1 matching over 8 bases. Material: peripheral blood. The CDR3 DNA sequence: TGTGCCATCAGTTGGACAGGGATGAACACTGAAGCTTTCTTT. This translates into CAISWTGMNTEAFF.